These 27 T cell receptor beta chains came from one sample sequenced in a study of cytomegalovirus exposure and HLA in healthy donors (dated by TCRdb to the late 2010s). Library method: the immunoSEQ multiplex PCR assay. A mixture of 60 forward primers for TCR Vbeta segments and 13 reverse primers for TCR Jbeta segments was used in the multiplex PCR. This immuneACCESS table, as held by TCRdb, lists in-frame sequences with V and J called but not all clones. Of the missing ones, under half trace to an unresolved V gene in checked studies; the others have no known cause. The sample table holds about 94,000 clones, of which about 80% were seen once. Clones ranked in the top ten supply 9% to 12% of the sample. The specimen was PBMCs. These receptors originate from a human donor in good health.

The chain employs TRBV7-9 and TRBJ2-7, with 9 bases fitting TRBD2. The V segment lost 4 bases and the J segment 5 bases; nucleotides outside the gene matches: 12. Germline V CDR1 and CDR2: SEHNR, FQNEAQ (reference sequence). The CDR3 spans 16 residues. CDR3 coding DNA: TGTGCCAGCAGCTCCCGAAATGTTTTAGCGGGAGACGAGCAGTACTTC. Amino acids: CASSSRNVLAGDEQYF.

The CDR3 spells CASSFQTVTKNTGELFF. The DNA of the CDR3 is TGTGCCAGCAGTTTCCAGACAGTTACCAAGAACACCGGGGAGCTGTTTTTT. This rearrangement joins TRBV27 to TRBJ2-2; tentative D call: TRBD1 (5 bases). CDR1 is MNHEY, CDR2 SMNVEV, per germline (reference sequence). V lost 3 bases to trimming and J lost 1 base, with 15 bases between them. The CDR3 is 17 residues long.

V is TRBV9 and J is TRBJ2-7; tentatively, D is TRBD2 (6 bases). V was trimmed by 4 bases and J by 1 base, leaving 15 bases between them. CDR3 length: 15 residues. Germline V lookup: CDR1 SGDLS, CDR2 YYNGEE. The CDR3 nucleotides are TGTGCCAGCAGCCCCCGGGACTGGGGGTCCTACGAGCAGTACTTC. Its protein is CASSPRDWGSYEQYF.

The V gene is TRBV28, the J gene TRBJ2-7, with 10 bases lining up with TRBD1. Germline lookup yields CDR1 MDHEN and CDR2 SYDVKM. V dropped 5 bases and J dropped 2; count of bases not matched to a gene: 3. This CDR3 contains 14 residues. The CDR3 spells CASSRGQGPYEQYF. The CDR3, as DNA: TGTGCCAGCAGTAGGGGACAGGGGCCCTACGAGCAGTACTTC.

V gene TRBV18 combines with J gene TRBJ2-7; D is unresolved. The germline V gene encodes CDR1 KGHSH and CDR2 LQKENI. The CDR3 length is 13 residues. Trimming shortened V by 2 bases and J by 6 bases, and 11 bases separated the two germline ends. The CDR3 DNA reads as TGTGCCAGCTCACCATCCCCTAATGCCGAGCAGTACTTC. Protein sequence: CASSPSPNAEQYF.

This chain links TRBV2 with TRBJ2-5, with D unresolved. The length of the CDR3 is 17 residues. V was clipped by 6 bases and J by 3 bases, with 23 bases between them. Per germline, CDR1 SNHLY and CDR2 FYNNEI. CDR3 loop: CASSQSVWVKTKETQYF. The CDR3 DNA follows: TGTGCCAGCAGCCAAAGCGTATGGGTAAAAACCAAAGAGACCCAGTACTTC.

CDR3 in amino acids: CASTGLGSGAVEQFF. CDR3 bases: TGTGCCAGCACGGGACTAGGGTCTGGGGCGGTTGAGCAGTTCTTC. The chain links TRBV2 to TRBJ2-1, with 8 bases matching TRBD2. V was clipped by 7 bases and J by 9 bases; unmatched bases: 14. Per germline, CDR1 SNHLY and CDR2 FYNNEI. The CDR3 covers 15 residues.

V and J are TRBV6-5 and TRBJ2-1, with a possible D match to TRBD2 (6 bases). V shed 6 bases and J shed 3 bases, with 15 bases lying between them. The CDR3 extends over 15 amino acids. The V gene's germline CDR1 is MNHEY and CDR2 SVGAGI. CDR3 coding DNA: TGTGCCAGCAGGAAGGAGGGAGCCTTCTACAATGAGCAGTTCTTC. Protein sequence: CASRKEGAFYNEQFF.

This clone was counted a single time. V and J are TRBV6-6 and TRBJ1-3; 10 positions match TRBD1. The trim removed 11 bases at V and 4 bases at J, leaving 14 bases unmatched. Per germline, CDR1 MNHNY and CDR2 SVGAGI (reference sequence). This CDR3 region has 16 residues. In DNA form, the CDR3 reads TGTGCCGCATCCTACTCCGACAGGGGGCCGGGAAACACCATATATTTT. Its translation is CAASYSDRGPGNTIYF.

The chain uses TRBV7-9 and TRBJ2-1; D unresolved. Trimming removed 5 bases at V and 8 bases at J, with 10 bases between. Germline CDR1 and CDR2: SEHNR and FQNEAQ (reference sequence). CDR3 length equals 12 residues. CDR3 DNA sequence: TGTGCCAGCAGCCCGAGAGGCGATGAGCAGTTCTTC. It specifies CASSPRGDEQFF.

This chain links TRBV25-1 with TRBJ2-1, with D possibly TRBD2 on 5 matching bases. Germline V lookup: CDR1 MGHDK, CDR2 SYGVNS. Trimming shortened V by 8 bases and J by 4 bases, and 12 bases separated the two germline ends. The CDR3 is made up of 13 amino acids. This CDR3 reads CASSTEVYNEQFF. The CDR3 DNA reads as TGTGCCAGCTCCACGGAGGTTTACAATGAGCAGTTCTTC.

This clone showed up just once. The rearrangement joins TRBV6-7 to TRBJ1-2, with D hard to call. TRBV6-7 is recorded as an ORF, its role being uncertain. The CDR3 is made up of 13 amino acids. V was cut by 8 bases and J by 0 bases, with 10 bases left in between. The CDR3 region has the DNA TGTGCCAGCCCGGTCGGTCCTAACTATGGCTACACCTTC. It codes for CASPVGPNYGYTF.

V and J are TRBV4-3 and TRBJ2-2; D gene uncertain. The CDR3 sequence is 14 residues long. Trimming cost V 4 bases and J 0 bases, with 6 bases left between them. Germline CDR1 LGHNA, CDR2 YSLEER. The CDR3 here is CASSPNPNTGELFF. The CDR3 bases are TGCGCCAGCAGCCCTAACCCGAACACCGGGGAGCTGTTTTTT.

The rearrangement links TRBV11-2 to TRBJ2-1; 11 positions agree with TRBD2. V was pared by 1 base and J by 8 bases, with 7 bases of the junction left unmatched. The CDR3 is 16 residues long. Germline values: CDR1 SGHAT, CDR2 FQNNGV. The CDR3 nucleotides read TGTGCCAGCAGCTTAGGTAGCGGGGGGGCCTTAGATGAGCAGTTCTTC. Translating it yields CASSLGSGGALDEQFF.

Regarding this clone: The junction differs from germline at one of its ends, possibly a read error. The chain carries TRBV6-1 and TRBJ2-5; D is uncertain. The germline V gene has CDR1 MNHNS and CDR2 SASEGT. The CDR3 is made up of 13 amino acids. As DNA, the CDR3 is TGTGCCAGCAGTCCCGGCAGAGCAGAGGCCCAGTACTTC. This encodes CASSPGRAEAQYF.

The rearrangement links TRBV28 to TRBJ1-1; 7 nucleotides match TRBD1. Trimming removed 4 bases from V and 3 bases from J; junction bases left unmatched: 17. The CDR3 is 18 residues long. Germline V gives CDR1 MDHEN, CDR2 SYDVKM. This CDR3 is CASSSLSGGGEGDTEAFF. CDR3 nucleotides: TGTGCCAGCAGTTCCCTGAGCGGAGGGGGCGAGGGAGACACTGAAGCTTTCTTT.

This chain joins TRBV19 and TRBJ2-7; the D gene is possibly TRBD2 (5 bases). Per the germline V gene, CDR1 is LNHDA and CDR2 is SQIVND (reference sequence). V lost 5 bases and J 1 base, leaving 12 bases between the germline ends. The CDR3 runs 14 residues. DNA of the CDR3: TGTGCCAGTAGTTTCCGGACGGGATCCTACGAGCAGTACTTC. Residues: CASSFRTGSYEQYF.

The V gene is TRBV19, the J gene TRBJ2-7, with 8 bases fitting TRBD1. J gave up 3 bases and V 5 bases, and 9 bases lay outside the gene matches. There are 15 residues in the CDR3. Germline loops: CDR1 LNHDA, CDR2 SQIVND (reference sequence). This chain's CDR3 is CASSPQGAFIYEQYF. The CDR3 DNA follows: TGTGCCAGTAGTCCGCAGGGGGCGTTTATCTACGAGCAGTACTTC.

The chain joins TRBV9 to TRBJ1-4; the D gene is possibly TRBD1 (5 bases). The CDR3 length is 14 residues. Germline CDR1 SGDLS, CDR2 YYNGEE. The V end lost 0 bases, the J end lost 7 bases, and 10 bases lay between the germline ends. Here the CDR3 DNA reads TGTGCCAGCAGCGTAGGGGGCCAGAGTGAAAAACTGTTTTTT. Translating it yields CASSVGGQSEKLFF.

V gene TRBV15 combines with J gene TRBJ2-5, with 14 bases that match TRBD2. V lost 0 bases, J lost 3 bases, and 3 bases stayed unmatched. CDR3 length: 17 amino acids. The germline V gene encodes CDR1 LNHNV and CDR2 YYDKDF (reference sequence). Written as DNA, the CDR3 is TGTGCCACCAGCAGAGATATGGGACTAGCGGGGGAAGAGACCCAGTACTTC. This codes for CATSRDMGLAGEETQYF.

This rearrangement joins TRBV7-9 to TRBJ2-7; possibly TRBD2 for D (5 bases). V gave up 5 bases and J gave up 0 bases, with 17 bases separating them. The CDR3 sequence is 16 residues long. CDR1 and CDR2 (germline): SEHNR, FQNEAQ (reference sequence). CDR3 loop: CASSSLGKGSSYEQYF. The CDR3 DNA reads as TGTGCCAGCAGCAGCCTCGGGAAGGGAAGCTCCTACGAGCAGTACTTC.

The gene calls are TRBV14 and TRBJ2-5; D call uncertain. The germline CDR1 and CDR2 sequences are SGHDN and FVKESK. The length of the CDR3 is 14 residues. The V end lost 4 bases, the J end lost 5 bases, and 14 bases lay between the germline ends. The CDR3 nucleotides read TGTGCCAGCAGCCCGTCCCGAGCCTGGGAGACCCAGTACTTC. It encodes CASSPSRAWETQYF.

CDR3 amino acids: CASSATGTGGMKTQYF. The CDR3 DNA follows: TGTGCCAGCAGCGCCACCGGGACAGGGGGCATGAAGACCCAGTACTTC. The V and J genes are TRBV9 and TRBJ2-5; 12 bases line up with TRBD1. This CDR3 is built from 16 residues. J was trimmed by 6 bases and V by 3 bases; bases with no gene match: 9. The germline CDR1 and CDR2 sequences are SGDLS and YYNGEE.

V and J are TRBV9 and TRBJ2-2; 9 positions match TRBD1. The CDR3 runs to 18 residues. J was trimmed by 6 bases and V by 0 bases; bases with no gene match: 12. Germline V gene sequence: CDR1 SGDLS, CDR2 YYNGEE. The CDR3 loop reads CASSVDGKTGGRAGELFF. The CDR3 nucleotides are TGTGCCAGCAGCGTAGATGGGAAGACAGGGGGACGGGCCGGGGAGCTGTTTTTT.

This clone was seen only a few times. The CDR3 DNA reads as TGTGCCAGCACCCCCTCAGGGCTCAATCAGCCCCAGCATTTT. Protein: CASTPSGLNQPQHF. V and J are TRBV2 and TRBJ1-5; D possibly corresponds to TRBD1 (5 bases). CDR1 SNHLY and CDR2 FYNNEI come from the germline V gene. This CDR3 contains 14 residues. Deletions cut 7 bases from V and 3 bases from J, with 13 bases between.

V is TRBV6-6 and J is TRBJ2-3, with D maybe TRBD2 (5 bases). Per germline, CDR1 MNHNY and CDR2 SVGAGI (reference sequence). V lost 3 bases and J 4 bases, leaving 14 bases between the germline ends. This CDR3 contains 15 residues. The CDR3 coding sequence is TGTGCCAGCAGTTATCGGGGTTTAGACGCAGATACGCAGTATTTT. This gives the protein CASSYRGLDADTQYF.

The chain uses TRBV19 and TRBJ2-2; D is possibly TRBD2 (6 bases). V was trimmed by 7 bases and J by 7 bases, leaving 7 bases between them. The CDR3 extends over 11 amino acids. Germline lookup yields CDR1 LNHDA and CDR2 SQIVND (reference sequence). CDR3 protein: CASTGVGELFF. The DNA of the CDR3 is TGTGCCAGTACGGGGGTCGGGGAGCTGTTTTTT.